This is a list of T cell receptor beta chains from one sample in a study of T cell responses to AZD1222 COVID-19 vaccine. Repertoires were generated with immunoSEQ multiplex PCR, while TCRdb's copy carries only in-frame clones and drops some. The sample holds about 260,000 clones, 85% to 95% seen once. This sample comprised peripheral blood, obtained on day 0 of AZD1222 vaccination. These TCRs come from an adult in good health. Both conserved end residues are part of each CDR3. Each record gives: D gene, V gene, J gene, clone size, CDR3 protein, CDR3 DNA. A D gene is named only where the DNA matches it firmly. The size entry is marked missing in some rows and otherwise reads once, few, many or a size class.

D: -; V: TRBV7-9; J: TRBJ1-1; size: -; CDR3: CASSLAGGNTEAFF; DNA: TGTGCCAGCAGCTTAGCCGGTGGGAACACTGAAGCTTTCTTT
D: -; V: TRBV19; J: TRBJ2-5; size: -; CDR3: CASSGVAVRQETQYF; DNA: TGTGCCAGTAGTGGGGTAGCGGTAAGACAAGAGACCCAGTACTTC
D: -; V: TRBV2; J: TRBJ2-7; size: -; CDR3: CASSPLGRTSSYEQYF; DNA: TGTGCCAGCAGTCCTCTGGGGAGGACGAGCTCCTACGAGCAGTACTTC
D: -; V: TRBV30; J: TRBJ1-6; size: -; CDR3: CAWSVQGRRLGSPLHF; DNA: TGTGCCTGGAGTGTACAGGGAAGGAGGTTAGGCTCACCCCTCCACTTT
D: TRBD2; V: TRBV19; J: TRBJ2-3; size: once; CDR3: CASSIAGRTDTQYF; DNA: TGTGCCAGCAGCATAGCGGGGCGCACAGATACGCAGTATTTT
D: TRBD1; V: TRBV7-3; J: TRBJ1-1; size: once; CDR3: CASSSTGANTEAFF; DNA: TGTGCCAGCAGCTCGACAGGGGCGAACACTGAAGCTTTCTTT
D: -; V: TRBV19; J: TRBJ2-1; size: -; CDR3: CASTFYNEQFF; DNA: TGTGCCAGTACCTTCTACAATGAGCAGTTCTTC
D: -; V: TRBV19; J: TRBJ2-6; size: -; CDR3: CASSIWGVSGANVLTF; DNA: TGTGCCAGTAGTATCTGGGGAGTTTCTGGGGCCAACGTCCTGACTTTC
D: -; V: TRBV2; J: TRBJ1-5; size: once; CDR3: CASSSITGSNQPQHF; DNA: TGTGCCAGCAGTTCAATCACAGGGTCGAATCAGCCCCAGCATTTT
D: -; V: TRBV3-1/TRBV3-2; J: TRBJ1-2; size: -; CDR3: CASSRGGPGIYGYTF; DNA: TGTGCCAGCAGTCGCGGGGGCCCAGGGATCTATGGCTACACCTTC
D: -; V: TRBV3-1/TRBV3-2; J: TRBJ1-6; size: -; CDR3: CASSQDPLGGDNNSPLHF; DNA: TGTGCCAGCAGCCAAGATCCTTTGGGCGGTGATAATAATTCACCCCTCCACTTT
D: TRBD2; V: TRBV5-1; J: TRBJ2-7; size: -; CDR3: CASSLDPAVGGVSLYEQYF; DNA: TGCGCCAGCAGCTTGGACCCAGCCGTGGGGGGGGTTTCTCTCTACGAGCAGTACTTC
D: -; V: TRBV6-5; J: TRBJ2-2; size: -; CDR3: CASTPGSGELFF; DNA: TGTGCCAGCACCCCTGGGTCCGGGGAGCTGTTTTTT
D: -; V: TRBV6-5; J: TRBJ1-1; size: -; CDR3: CASSYDSYDTEAFF; DNA: TGTGCCAGCAGTTACGACAGCTACGACACTGAAGCTTTCTTT
D: TRBD1; V: TRBV2; J: TRBJ2-7; size: -; CDR3: CASSPGQGAYEQYF; DNA: TGTGCCAGCAGTCCGGGACAGGGGGCCTACGAGCAGTACTTC
D: -; V: TRBV28; J: TRBJ1-2; size: once; CDR3: CASSLNLGTGDGYTF; DNA: TGTGCCAGCAGTCTGAATTTAGGGACGGGGGATGGCTACACCTTC
D: TRBD2; V: TRBV15; J: TRBJ2-7; size: -; CDR3: CATSRDPSGTYEQYF; DNA: TGTGCCACCAGCAGAGACCCTAGCGGTACCTACGAGCAGTACTTC
D: TRBD2; V: TRBV19; J: TRBJ2-2; size: -; CDR3: CASSPAGLTGELFF; DNA: TGTGCCAGTAGTCCAGCGGGACTCACCGGGGAGCTGTTTTTT
D: -; V: TRBV18; J: TRBJ2-1; size: -; CDR3: CASSPSRGYNEQFF; DNA: TGTGCCAGCTCACCATCCCGGGGCTACAATGAGCAGTTCTTC
D: -; V: TRBV7-2; J: TRBJ2-3; size: -; CDR3: CASSSPPDTQYF; DNA: TGTGCCAGCAGCTCCCCCCCAGATACGCAGTATTTT
D: TRBD1; V: TRBV7-2; J: TRBJ1-2; size: -; CDR3: CASRPGGDYGYTF; DNA: TGTGCCAGCAGGCCAGGGGGCGACTATGGCTACACCTTC
D: -; V: TRBV4-1; J: TRBJ1-5; size: -; CDR3: CASSHPDPGDQPQHF; DNA: TGCGCCAGCAGCCATCCCGACCCGGGTGATCAGCCCCAGCATTTT
D: TRBD1; V: TRBV2; J: TRBJ1-2; size: once; CDR3: CASDKGAGGYTF; DNA: TGTGCCAGCGACAAGGGGGCTGGGGGCTACACCTTC
D: -; V: TRBV20-1; J: TRBJ1-5; size: -; CDR3: CSASSNQPQHF; DNA: TGCAGTGCTAGTAGCAATCAGCCCCAGCATTTT
D: -; V: TRBV20-1; J: TRBJ2-1; size: -; CDR3: CSGAPVEGQFF; DNA: TGCAGTGGAGCCCCGGTGGAGGGCCAGTTCTTC
D: -; V: TRBV12-3/TRBV12-4; J: TRBJ2-3; size: -; CDR3: CASRDRGTDTQYF; DNA: TGTGCCAGCAGGGACCGTGGCACAGATACGCAGTATTTT
D: TRBD1; V: TRBV18; J: TRBJ1-1; size: once; CDR3: CASSQDREEAFF; DNA: TGTGCCAGCTCACAGGACAGGGAGGAAGCTTTCTTT
D: -; V: TRBV19; J: TRBJ2-3; size: once; CDR3: CASSIPPGTGTDTQYF; DNA: TGTGCCAGTAGTATACCTCCCGGGACGGGCACAGATACGCAGTATTTT